What follows are 4 T cell receptor beta chains derived from one specimen sequenced in a study of cytomegalovirus exposure and HLA in healthy donors. A multiplex PCR was run with 60 Vbeta primers and 13 Jbeta primers. Generated by immunoSEQ multiplex PCR, the TCRdb table keeps only in-frame clones and is missing some. The table shows 95,000 to 110,000 clones, with 81% occurring only once. The specimen sequenced was PBMCs. The receptors come from a man aged 25-45 years in good health and CMV-seronegative.

The V call is TRBV29-1, the J call TRBJ1-1; 9 bases align to TRBD1. V lost 3 bases, J lost 3 bases, and 5 bases stayed unmatched. The CDR3 loop spans 14 amino acids. The germline V gene encodes CDR1 SQVTM and CDR2 ANQGSEA. This CDR3 reads CSVDRTGVDTEAFF. CDR3 nucleotides: TGCAGCGTTGACAGGACAGGGGTGGACACTGAAGCTTTCTTT.

V and J are TRBV4-1 and TRBJ1-4, with 7 bases identical to TRBD1. Germline V lookup: CDR1 MGHRA, CDR2 YSYEKL. The CDR3 contains 16 residues. Trimming at V came to 3 bases and at J to 3 bases, leaving 7 bases not matched to a gene. CDR3 sequence: CASSHGQAGANEKLFF. CDR3 DNA: TGCGCCAGCAGCCATGGACAGGCCGGAGCTAATGAAAAACTGTTTTTT.

This chain links TRBV5-1 with TRBJ2-3; 8 bases are a match to TRBD2. Germline-derived CDR1 and CDR2 are SGHRS and YFSETQ. The J segment lost 2 bases and the V segment lost 4 bases, leaving 3 bases of the junction unmatched. This CDR3 is 14 amino acids long. For the CDR3, the DNA is TGCGCCAGCAGCACGGGGGGGATCACAGATACGCAGTATTTT. As protein: CASSTGGITDTQYF.

In this sample, this clone turned up once. J is TRBJ1-1 and V is TRBV5-1, with a tentative D call TRBD1 (6 bases). Germline CDR1 SGHRS, CDR2 YFSETQ. Trimming removed 4 bases from V and 8 bases from J, with 18 bases in between. The CDR3 has 14 amino acids. CDR3 coding DNA: TGCGCCAGCAGCAACCTGGGGGGGCTTGAGGAAGCTTTCTTT. Translated, it gives CASSNLGGLEEAFF.